A single sample is the source of the 19 T cell receptor beta chains below, sequenced in a study of shared T cell receptors in the human thymus. Only in-frame clones appear in the TCRdb table, and some are missing; sequencing was by immunoSEQ multiplex PCR. Altogether a few hundred thousand clones are present, over 90% being singletons, with the ten largest covering approximately 0.02%. Material: thymocytes. These receptors all come from a human donor.

The V and J genes are TRBV5-6 and TRBJ2-7, with TRBD1 matching over 9 bases. The junction had 5 bases not matched to a gene; V was cut back by 4 bases and J by 3 bases. This CDR3 contains 14 residues. Germline CDR1 and CDR2: SGHDT and YYEEEE. Here the CDR3 reads CASSPGDRVYEQYF. The CDR3 nucleotides read TGTGCCAGCAGCCCAGGGGACAGGGTCTACGAGCAGTACTTC.

V and J are TRBV7-9 and TRBJ2-7; weak D call: TRBD2 (6 bases). This CDR3 has 13 residues. Trimming removed 4 bases at V and 2 bases at J, with 9 bases between. Germline V gene sequence: CDR1 SEHNR, CDR2 FQNEAQ (reference sequence). CDR3 sequence reads: CASSSTSPYEQYF. The CDR3 bases are TGTGCCAGCAGCTCCACTAGCCCCTACGAGCAGTACTTC.

The chain couples TRBV4-1 to TRBJ1-1; D is possibly TRBD1 (5 bases). Deletions cut 3 bases from V and 5 bases from J, with 16 bases between. This CDR3 contains 15 residues. In germline, CDR1 is MGHRA, CDR2 YSYEKL. CDR3 residues: CASSQVGQFMTEAFF. The DNA for the CDR3 is TGCGCCAGCAGCCAGGTTGGACAATTCATGACTGAAGCTTTCTTT.

The genes are TRBV9 and TRBJ2-5; TRBD1 might be the D (11 bases). The CDR3 length is 19 residues. Germline V gene sequence: CDR1 SGDLS, CDR2 YYNGEE. V lost 4 bases, J lost 2 bases, and 27 bases lay in between. This chain's CDR3 is CASSPEGTGGTSAQETQYF. DNA of the CDR3: TGTGCCAGCAGCCCAGAGGGGACAGGGGGGACTAGCGCACAAGAGACCCAGTACTTC.

This chain links TRBV29-1 with TRBJ1-2, with TRBD1 matching over 7 bases. Trimming at V came to 6 bases and at J to 4 bases, leaving 14 bases not matched to a gene. The CDR3 totals 15 residues. From germline, CDR1 is SQVTM and CDR2 ANQGSEA. CDR3 coding DNA: TGCAGCGTCGCCACCTTGATCAGGGGGACCTATGGCTACACCTTC. It codes for CSVATLIRGTYGYTF.

J is TRBJ2-3 and V is TRBV14, with 11 positions matching TRBD2. With 6 bases clipped from V and 4 bases from J, the junction kept 6 bases outside the gene matches. Germline loops: CDR1 SGHDN, CDR2 FVKESK. This CDR3 has 15 residues. The CDR3 is CASRATSGIPDTQYF. The CDR3 DNA reads TGTGCCAGCAGAGCGACTAGCGGGATACCAGATACGCAGTATTTT.

This chain connects TRBV30 to TRBJ2-1; D not certain. The CDR3 totals 13 residues. Germline V gene lookup returns CDR1 GTSNPN and CDR2 SVGIG (reference sequence). Trimming removed 1 base from V and 4 bases from J, with 8 bases in between. CDR3 amino acids: CAWSGGQYNEQFF. The CDR3 region has the DNA TGTGCCTGGAGTGGTGGTCAATACAATGAGCAGTTCTTC.

This clone showed up just once. The V call is TRBV18, the J call TRBJ2-1, with 14 nucleotides matching TRBD2. The CDR3 length is 15 residues. J lost 16 bases, V lost 4 bases, and 12 bases had no gene match. From germline, CDR1 is KGHSH and CDR2 LQKENI. This CDR3 is CASSLSGTSGSWHFF. The CDR3 bases are TGTGCCAGCTCACTATCCGGGACTAGCGGGAGCTGGCACTTCTTC. The whole variable domain, filled in from reference TRBV18 and TRBJ2-1, reads NAGVMQNPRHLVRRRGQEARLRCSPMKGHSHVYWYRQLPEEGLKFMVYLQKENIIDESGMPKERFSAEFPKEGPSILRIQQVVRGDSAAYFCASSLSGTSGSWHFFGPGTRLTVL.

V and J are TRBV9 and TRBJ2-2; possibly TRBD2 for D (6 bases). The V end was cut by 1 base, the J end by 0 bases, with 25 bases between. CDR1 and CDR2 (germline): SGDLS, YYNGEE. The CDR3 consists of 21 residues. The CDR3 protein is CASSVPEGRRGIDANTGELFF. The CDR3 nucleotides are TGTGCCAGCAGCGTACCGGAGGGCAGACGGGGAATAGACGCGAACACCGGGGAGCTGTTTTTT.

The V call is TRBV5-1, the J call TRBJ2-7; D not resolved. This CDR3 has 13 residues. Trimming pared 1 base from V and 0 bases from J, leaving 5 bases between. Germline values: CDR1 SGHRS, CDR2 YFSETQ. The CDR3: CASSLTDSYEQYF. The CDR3 DNA reads TGCGCCAGCAGCTTGACGGACTCCTACGAGCAGTACTTC.

The rearrangement links TRBV13 to TRBJ1-1; D is unresolved. Trimming took off 4 bases at V and 2 bases at J, with 20 bases between the two ends. The germline gives CDR1 PRHDT, CDR2 FYEKMQ (reference sequence). This CDR3 has 17 amino acids. In nucleotides, the CDR3 is TGTGCCAGCAGCTGCACCGGTGGGCAGGAGTTAAACACTGAAGCTTTCTTT. Its protein is CASSCTGGQELNTEAFF.

This clone came up once. The V call is TRBV27, the J call TRBJ2-4; 7 nucleotides line up with TRBD1. Germline trimming cut 4 bases from V and 3 bases from J; bases unmatched to any gene: 3. CDR3 length: 14 residues. Germline V gives CDR1 MNHEY, CDR2 SMNVEV (reference sequence). This chain's CDR3 is CASSYDRVKNIQYF. The CDR3, as DNA: TGTGCCAGCAGTTACGACAGGGTCAAAAACATTCAGTACTTC.

V and J are TRBV5-1 and TRBJ2-2, with TRBD2 identical over 10 bases. The CDR3 is 15 amino acids. Germline V gene lookup returns CDR1 SGHRS and CDR2 YFSETQ. The junction had 4 bases not matched to a gene; V was cut back by 4 bases and J by 4 bases. The CDR3 sequence: CASSSGRATTGELFF. In DNA form, the CDR3 reads TGCGCCAGCAGCAGCGGGAGGGCCACCACCGGGGAGCTGTTTTTT.

The J gene is TRBJ2-5, the V gene TRBV7-6, with a weak D call TRBD1 (5 bases). V dropped 4 bases and J dropped 7 bases, with 16 bases sitting between them. Germline loops: CDR1 SGHVS, CDR2 FNYEAQ. This CDR3 is 14 amino acids long. The CDR3: CASSSQAPARTQYF. CDR3 DNA: TGTGCCAGCAGCTCACAGGCCCCAGCGAGGACCCAGTACTTC.

The rearrangement joins TRBV18 to TRBJ2-7, with TRBD1 matching over 11 bases. The V and J ends lost 3 bases and 4 bases, in that order; junction bases with no gene match: 11. CDR1 and CDR2 (germline): KGHSH, LQKENI. The CDR3 totals 17 residues. This CDR3 is CASSPMVRDRGRYEQYF. CDR3 in DNA: TGTGCCAGCTCACCGATGGTCCGGGACAGGGGGAGGTACGAGCAGTACTTC.

The chain links TRBV5-6 to TRBJ2-3, with TRBD2 matching 12 bases. Looked up from germline, CDR1 is SGHDT and CDR2 is YYEEEE. J lost 4 bases, V lost 0 bases, and 3 bases had no gene match. The CDR3 length is 16 residues. The CDR3 bases are TGTGCCAGCAGCTTGGGGCTAGCGGGAGGGTCAGATACGCAGTATTTT. Translating gives CASSLGLAGGSDTQYF.

The chain links TRBV14 to TRBJ2-7; 7 bases are shared with TRBD1. From germline, CDR1 is SGHDN and CDR2 FVKESK. The CDR3 spans 14 residues. Trimming at V came to 3 bases and at J to 0 bases, leaving 2 bases not matched to a gene. CDR3 DNA: TGTGCCAGCAGCCATCGGGACAGCTCCTACGAGCAGTACTTC. Amino acids: CASSHRDSSYEQYF.

The chain recombines TRBV19 with TRBJ1-5; a possible D gene is TRBD1 (6 bases). Germline V gives CDR1 LNHDA, CDR2 SQIVND (reference sequence). The germline V and J ends were trimmed by 1 base and 6 bases, with 16 bases remaining between them. CDR3 length equals 16 residues. As DNA, the CDR3 is TGTGCCAGTAGTATAGTAGGGGGTGCGGGGTCTCAGCCCCAGCATTTT. Translated: CASSIVGGAGSQPQHF.

This chain connects TRBV28 to TRBJ1-2; D may be TRBD1 (5 bases). This CDR3 region has 14 residues. V was trimmed by 6 bases and J by 3 bases, leaving 14 bases between them. Germline CDR1 is MDHEN and CDR2 is SYDVKM. CDR3 DNA sequence: TGTGCCAGCAGGGGGGAAAGGGGTGACTATGGCTACACCTTC. Translated: CASRGERGDYGYTF.